The clone carrying this T cell receptor beta chain was counted between two and nine times. This specimen comes from a study of T cells in Graves' hyperthyroidism and ophthalmopathy. In germline, CDR1 is SQVTM, CDR2 ANQGSEA. Trimming took off 7 bases at V and 0 bases at J, with 9 bases between the two ends. This CDR3 region has 13 residues. Amplification targeted TCR beta CDR3 regions from RNA transcripts. Initially, a first-round RT-PCR of the TCR CDR3 employed the HTBI primer set. TCRdb re-called the multiplex PCR reads with MiXCR, one entry per CDR3 protein. The data hold around 700,000 distinct CDR3 sequences, with under 20% observed a single time.

The receptor's source is a woman aged 50 to 60 with Graves' hyperthyroidism that later progressed to Graves' ophthalmopathy. Sequencing input: blood. This rearrangement joins TRBV29-1 to TRBJ1-4; D uncertain. CDR3: CSATDATNEKLFF. The CDR3 DNA reads TGCAGCGCTACAGATGCAACTAATGAAAAACTGTTTTTT.